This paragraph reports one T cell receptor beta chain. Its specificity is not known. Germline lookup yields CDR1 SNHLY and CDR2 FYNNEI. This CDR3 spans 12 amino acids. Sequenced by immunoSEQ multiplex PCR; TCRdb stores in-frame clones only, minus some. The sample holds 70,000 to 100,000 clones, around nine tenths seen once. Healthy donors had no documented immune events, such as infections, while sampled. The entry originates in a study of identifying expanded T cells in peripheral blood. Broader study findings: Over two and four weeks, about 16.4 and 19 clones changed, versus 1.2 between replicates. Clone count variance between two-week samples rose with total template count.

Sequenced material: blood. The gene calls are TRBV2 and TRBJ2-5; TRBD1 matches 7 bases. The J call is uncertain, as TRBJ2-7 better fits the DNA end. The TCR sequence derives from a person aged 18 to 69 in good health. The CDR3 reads CASSGDSGEQYF. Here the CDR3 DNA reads TGTGCCAGCAGTGGGGACAGTGGCGAGCAGTACTTC.